This TCR beta chain comes out of a study of CD8+ T cells in alopecia areata. Study-level information: Twice daily, treated patients received 5 to 10 mg of oral tofacitinib.

Researchers picked out CD4+ and CD8+ T cells from PBMCs by sorting. Study observations and caveats: Affected lesional scalp, above all in alopecia totalis/universalis, was more clonal than normal scalp.

Once RNA had been extracted, it was reverse transcribed into cDNA to act as the sequencing template. Data came from immunoSEQ multiplex PCR; TCRdb stores just in-frame clones and leaves some out. The sample records roughly 150,000 clones, 40% to 60% being singletons. CDR3 length: 13 residues. Germline values: CDR1 LGHNA, CDR2 YSLEER. The V end lost 2 bases, the J end lost 6 bases, and 8 bases lay between the germline ends. About this clone itself: Antigen: not known.

This TCR derives from a human donor with alopecia areata. The sample here was CD8+ T cells sorted from blood, taken at week 0. This chain connects TRBV4-3 to TRBJ2-1; D is ambiguous. This chain's CDR3 is CASSQSLSNEQFF. The DNA for the CDR3 is TGCGCCAGCAGCCAAAGCCTAAGCAATGAGCAGTTCTTC.